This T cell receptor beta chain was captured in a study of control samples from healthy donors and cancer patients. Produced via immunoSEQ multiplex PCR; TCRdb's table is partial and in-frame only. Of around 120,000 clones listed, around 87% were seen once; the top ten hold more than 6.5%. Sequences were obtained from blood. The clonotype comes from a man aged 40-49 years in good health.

The CDR3 spells CAWRVTGLRETEAFF. The CDR3, as DNA: TGTGCCTGGAGAGTGACAGGGCTGAGAGAAACTGAAGCTTTCTTT. The V call is TRBV30, the J call TRBJ1-1; 7 bases map to TRBD1. The CDR3 spans 15 residues. Germline V gene sequence: CDR1 GTSNPN, CDR2 SVGIG (reference sequence). The V gene end was trimmed by 3 bases and the J gene end by 5 bases; junction bases not matched to a gene: 12.